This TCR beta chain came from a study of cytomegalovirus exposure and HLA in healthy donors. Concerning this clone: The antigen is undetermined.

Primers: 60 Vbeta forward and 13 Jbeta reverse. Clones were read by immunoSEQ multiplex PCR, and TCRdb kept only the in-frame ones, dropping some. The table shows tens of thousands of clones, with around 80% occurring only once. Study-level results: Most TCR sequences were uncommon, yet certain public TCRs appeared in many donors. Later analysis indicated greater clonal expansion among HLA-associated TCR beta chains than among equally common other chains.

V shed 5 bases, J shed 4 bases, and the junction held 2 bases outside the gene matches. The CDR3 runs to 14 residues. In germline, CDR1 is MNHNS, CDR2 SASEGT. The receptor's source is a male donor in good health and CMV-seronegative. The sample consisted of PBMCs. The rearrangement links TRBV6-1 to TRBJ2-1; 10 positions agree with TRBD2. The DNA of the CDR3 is TGTGCCAGCAGTAGTAGCGGGAGGTACAATGAGCAGTTCTTC. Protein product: CASSSSGRYNEQFF.